Reported below is one T cell receptor beta chain. TCRdb re-called the 5' RACE reads through MiXCR, storing one row per CDR3 protein. The data contain about 190,000 distinct CDR3 sequences, roughly 23% of them singletons. The germline V gene has CDR1 MGHRA and CDR2 YSYEKL. V lost 1 base and J lost 8; bases outside the gene matches: 6. CDR3 length: 15 amino acids. The data originate from a study of T-cell memory formation after mild COVID-19. The origin of this receptor is an adult woman who had mild COVID-19 (a few samples of this study predate the infection). Cell type and time point are not known. The genes are TRBV4-1 and TRBJ1-4, with 8 bases that match TRBD1. Sequenced sample: PBMCs or a T cell subset sorted from them (not recorded which). The CDR3 spells CASSQVRTGHEKLFF. CDR3 DNA sequence: TGCGCCAGCAGCCAAGTCCGGACAGGGCACGAAAAACTGTTTTTT.